This is a list of T cell receptor beta chains from one sample in a study of T cell changes during pregnancy in multiple sclerosis. Clones were read by immunoSEQ multiplex PCR, and TCRdb kept only the in-frame ones, dropping some. The sample contains more than 35,000 clones, under 95% of which appear only once. The material was CD4+ T cells from peripheral blood mononuclear cells, obtained in the third trimester of pregnancy. The receptors were gathered from a female donor in good health, enrolled as a control in a pregnancy study. CDR3s include the opening cysteine and the closing phenylalanine or tryptophan. A D gene is named only where the DNA matches it firmly. Some rows mark clone size as missing; the rest say once, few, many or name a class of expanded clone.

>TRBV18|NA|TRBJ2-2|NA
CASSPAGLTNTGELFF
TGTGCCAGCTCACCAGCTGGACTGACGAACACCGGGGAGCTGTTTTTT
>TRBV7-2|TRBD1|TRBJ1-2|NA
CASSLWTGNYGYTF
TGTGCCAGCAGCCTCTGGACAGGGAACTATGGCTACACCTTC
>TRBV25-1|NA|TRBJ2-1|NA
CASFYSGSTGWGYNEQFF
TGTGCCAGCTTCTATTCGGGTTCAACAGGATGGGGCTACAATGAGCAGTTCTTC
>TRBV28|TRBD1|TRBJ1-2|NA
CASSFEGAGGYTF
TGTGCCAGCAGTTTTGAGGGGGCGGGTGGCTACACCTTC
>TRBV28|NA|TRBJ1-3|NA
CASGKSGNTIYF
TGTGCCAGCGGCAAGTCTGGAAACACCATATATTTT
>TRBV10-3|TRBD1|TRBJ1-2|NA
CAISGGQRLSNYGYTF
TGTGCCATCAGTGGGGGACAGAGACTGTCTAACTATGGCTACACCTTC
>TRBV9|NA|TRBJ2-2|NA
CASSVGQFTGELFF
TGTGCCAGCAGCGTAGGACAGTTCACCGGGGAGCTGTTTTTT
>TRBV7-6|NA|TRBJ2-3|NA
CASSLAPRDTQYF
TGTGCCAGCAGCTTAGCCCCGCGGGATACGCAGTATTTT
>TRBV7-9|TRBD1|TRBJ1-2|NA
CASSLGGQGIIYGYTF
TGTGCCAGCAGCTTGGGGGGACAGGGGATTATATATGGCTACACCTTC
>TRBV27|TRBD2|TRBJ2-3|once
CASRPGLAFADTQYF
TGTGCCAGCAGACCGGGACTAGCGTTTGCAGATACGCAGTATTTT
>TRBV6-5|NA|TRBJ1-3|once
CASSSRHSSGNTIYF
TGTGCCAGCAGCTCCAGACATAGCTCTGGAAACACCATATATTTT
>TRBV5-4|NA|TRBJ2-5|NA
CASSSRTDQETQYF
TGTGCCAGCAGCTCCAGGACAGATCAAGAGACCCAGTACTTC
>TRBV6-9|NA|TRBJ1-2|once
CASSYSLGVGYTF
TGTGCCAGCAGTTATTCGTTAGGGGTCGGCTACACCTTC
>TRBV18|NA|TRBJ2-2|NA
CASSPFHGGSANTGELFF
TGTGCCAGCTCCCCTTTTCACGGAGGGAGCGCGAACACCGGGGAGCTGTTTTTT
>TRBV29-1|NA|TRBJ1-1|NA
CSVEGRVKTEAFF
TGCAGCGTTGAGGGCAGGGTGAAGACTGAAGCTTTCTTT
>TRBV21-1|NA|TRBJ1-2|NA
CASSKGTGHGYTF
TGTGCCAGCAGCAAAGGGACAGGCCATGGCTACACCTTC
>TRBV12-1|NA|TRBJ2-7|NA
CASSPSGRTYEQYF
TGTGCCAGCAGTCCTAGCGGGCGAACCTACGAGCAGTACTTC
>TRBV7-9|NA|TRBJ1-1|once
CASSSMNTEAFF
TGTGCCAGCAGCTCAATGAACACTGAAGCTTTCTTT
>TRBV27|TRBD1|TRBJ2-7|NA
CASKQGAYEQYF
TGTGCCAGCAAACAGGGGGCCTACGAGCAGTACTTC
>TRBV7-9|TRBD2|TRBJ2-5|NA
CASSKKGLAGQETQYF
TGTGCCAGCAGTAAAAAGGGCCTAGCGGGCCAAGAGACCCAGTACTTC
>TRBV9|NA|TRBJ1-1|few
CASSVRRLNTEAFF
TGTGCCAGCAGCGTACGGAGGTTGAACACTGAAGCTTTCTTT
>TRBV4-1|NA|TRBJ2-5|NA
CASSQDVSERGETQYF
TGCGCCAGCAGCCAAGATGTTTCGGAGCGTGGGGAGACCCAGTACTTC
>TRBV25-1|NA|TRBJ2-1|NA
CASKGGGGYNEQFF
TGTGCCAGCAAGGGAGGGGGAGGCTACAATGAGCAGTTCTTC
>TRBV2|TRBD1|TRBJ1-1|NA
CASTVHRGGNTEAFF
TGTGCCAGCACTGTCCACAGGGGGGGGAACACTGAAGCTTTCTTT
>TRBV29-1|NA|TRBJ2-1|few
CSVEGPSNEQFF
TGCAGCGTTGAAGGTCCTAGCAATGAGCAGTTCTTC
>TRBV5-8|TRBD1|TRBJ1-2|NA
CASSLDRGLYGYTF
TGTGCCAGCAGCTTGGACAGGGGACTCTATGGCTACACCTTC
>TRBV27|TRBD2|TRBJ2-7|few
CASSTSVSYEQYF
TGTGCCAGCAGCACTAGCGTCTCCTACGAGCAGTACTTC
>TRBV12-1|NA|TRBJ1-5|NA
CASSLRRGNQPQHF
TGTGCCAGCAGCTTGAGGAGGGGCAATCAGCCCCAGCATTTT
>TRBV27|NA|TRBJ1-4|once
CASSPRRGRNEKLFF
TGTGCCAGCAGTCCACGGAGGGGCAGGAATGAAAAACTGTTTTTT
>TRBV5-1|NA|TRBJ2-2|NA
CASTGARLSTGELFF
TGCGCCAGCACAGGGGCTCGACTGAGCACCGGGGAGCTGTTTTTT
>TRBV10-3|NA|TRBJ2-2|NA
CAISESPASVAGELFF
TGTGCCATCAGTGAGTCACCTGCCTCAGTCGCCGGGGAGCTGTTTTTT
>TRBV5-1|NA|TRBJ2-7|NA
CASSLGRGSAAEQYF
TGCGCCAGCAGCTTGGGGAGAGGGAGTGCTGCCGAGCAGTACTTC
>TRBV5-1|TRBD1|TRBJ1-3|NA
CASSWGDSYDQNTIYF
TGCGCCAGCAGCTGGGGGGACAGTTATGATCAGAACACCATATATTTT
>TRBV7-2|NA|TRBJ2-3|once
CASSLESGYTDTQYF
TGTGCCAGCAGCTTAGAATCCGGGTACACAGATACGCAGTATTTT
>TRBV18|TRBD1|TRBJ2-4|NA
CASSPRGTGVGIQYF
TGTGCCAGCTCACCACGGGGGACAGGGGTCGGCATTCAGTACTTC
>TRBV28|NA|TRBJ2-7|NA
CASSLPLVTEQYF
TGTGCCAGCAGTTTACCACTAGTCACCGAGCAGTACTTC
>TRBV7-6|NA|TRBJ1-3|NA
CASSLRRGSGNTIYF
TGTGCCAGCAGCCTGAGACGGGGCTCTGGAAACACCATATATTTT
>TRBV29-1|NA|TRBJ2-7|NA
CSVVVRQLYKQYF
TGCAGCGTTGTAGTGCGACAACTTTACAAGCAGTACTTC
>TRBV18|NA|TRBJ1-2|once
CASSPRVPLDSGATYGYTF
TGTGCCAGCTCACCACGCGTTCCTCTGGACAGTGGCGCGACCTATGGCTACACCTTC
>TRBV10-3|TRBD1|TRBJ1-2|few
CAISSDRATNYGYTF
TGTGCCATCAGTAGTGACAGGGCTACTAACTATGGCTACACCTTC
>TRBV5-1|NA|TRBJ2-7|NA
CASSSRGAGTVEQYF
TGCGCCAGCAGCTCTCGAGGAGCTGGCACGGTAGAGCAGTACTTC
>TRBV6-6|NA|TRBJ1-3|NA
CASSWETGNTIYF
TGTGCCAGCAGTTGGGAGACTGGAAACACCATATATTTT
>TRBV20-1|NA|TRBJ1-1|NA
CSASTGSSAFF
TGCAGTGCATCTACAGGGAGTTCTGCTTTCTTT
>TRBV4-1|TRBD2|TRBJ2-2|once
CATRIALAGVGTGELFF
TGCGCCACCCGAATAGCTCTAGCGGGAGTAGGCACCGGGGAGCTGTTTTTT
>TRBV28|NA|TRBJ2-7|NA
CASGGAQDTYEQYF
TGTGCCAGCGGAGGAGCGCAAGATACCTACGAGCAGTACTTC
>TRBV20-1|NA|TRBJ2-1|NA
CSARGHQEQFF
TGCAGTGCAAGGGGCCATCAAGAGCAGTTCTTC
>TRBV7-3|TRBD2|TRBJ2-5|NA
CASSPGGGGETQYF
TGTGCCAGCAGCCCTGGGGGGGGAGGGGAGACCCAGTACTTC
>TRBV4-2|TRBD1|TRBJ2-1|NA
CASSQEWGRDRVSVGEQFF
TGTGCCAGCAGCCAAGAATGGGGCCGGGACAGGGTTTCAGTGGGTGAGCAGTTCTTC
>TRBV10-2|TRBD1|TRBJ2-7|NA
CASLDRGLYSYEQYF
TGCGCCAGCTTAGACAGGGGGCTTTATTCCTACGAGCAGTACTTC
>TRBV28|NA|TRBJ1-4|NA
CASNTNTGSGEKLFF
TGTGCCAGCAATACAAACACAGGGTCGGGCGAAAAACTGTTTTTT
>TRBV6-1|NA|TRBJ2-3|once
CASSEALISDTQYF
TGTGCCAGCAGTGAAGCGTTAATTTCAGATACGCAGTATTTT
>TRBV29-1|NA|TRBJ2-3|NA
CSVGGEWIAQYF
TGCAGCGTAGGCGGTGAGTGGATTGCGCAGTATTTT
>TRBV28|NA|TRBJ2-2|NA
CASSLGGGGENTGELFF
TGTGCCAGCAGTCTGGGAGGGGGGGGTGAGAACACCGGGGAGCTGTTTTTT
>TRBV6-1|NA|TRBJ2-1|NA
CASSEAVSEFF
TGTGCCAGCAGTGAAGCTGTCAGTGAGTTCTTC
>TRBV4-1|TRBD1|TRBJ2-2|NA
CATRGTAQSNTGELFF
TGCGCCACCCGAGGGACAGCACAATCGAACACCGGGGAGCTGTTTTTT
>TRBV11-2|TRBD1|TRBJ2-7|once
CASSPRATGGYYEQYF
TGTGCCAGCAGCCCCCGGGCGACAGGGGGCTACTACGAGCAGTACTTC
>TRBV6-5|TRBD1|TRBJ2-7|NA
CASIDRDSYEQYF
TGTGCCAGCATTGACAGGGACTCCTACGAGCAGTACTTC